The rows below give T cell receptor beta chains drawn from one sample of a study of human T cells and chemical hapten exposure. Using its own MiXCR run on the RACE reads, TCRdb lists one record per CDR3 protein. Of almost 40,000 distinct CDR3 sequences in the sample, about 7.4% were seen once. The material sequenced was whole blood, taken in connection with sensitization to the hapten diphenylcyclopropenone (DPC). These receptors came from a woman between 50 and 59 years old with alopecia areata. Some clones in this sample may be carry-over from other donors' samples. Both conserved end residues are part of each CDR3. The D gene is left open where the match is weak. Rows give clone size only sometimes, using once, few, many, or a class for an expanded clone.

>TRBJ1-3|TRBV6-5|-|many
CASWPLTSGNTIYF
TGTGCCAGCTGGCCCCTCACATCTGGAAACACCATATATTTT
>TRBJ2-7|TRBV20-1|TRBD2|many
CSAPGLAGGYEQYF
TGCAGTGCCCCCGGACTAGCGGGTGGGTACGAGCAGTACTTC
>TRBJ2-5|TRBV7-6|-|many
CASSLVPTYQETQYF
TGTGCCAGCAGCTTAGTACCGACTTACCAAGAGACCCAGTACTTC
>TRBJ2-1|TRBV6-1|TRBD2|-
CASSGLSGRKDEQFF
TGTGCCAGCAGTGGGTTGAGCGGGAGGAAGGATGAGCAGTTCTTC
>TRBJ1-3|TRBV9|-|-
CASSVAGGTAGNTIYF
TGTGCCAGCAGCGTAGCTGGCGGGACGGCTGGAAACACCATATATTTT
>TRBJ2-1|TRBV7-2|-|-
CASRTGIDRYNEQFF
TGTGCCAGCAGGACCGGGATAGACAGATACAATGAGCAGTTCTTC
>TRBJ2-7|TRBV14|-|many
CASSHSNLALYF
TGTGCCAGCAGCCATTCTAATCTGGCCCTATACTTC
>TRBJ2-5|TRBV11-3|TRBD2|many
CASSLVAGGGVETQYF
TGTGCCAGCAGCTTAGTAGCGGGAGGAGGAGTGGAGACCCAGTACTTC
>TRBJ1-5|TRBV6-1|-|few
CASSEWGPGGNQPQHF
TGTGCCAGCAGTGAATGGGGGCCTGGCGGCAATCAGCCCCAGCATTTT
>TRBJ2-7|TRBV6-1|-|few
CASSSLGGSYEQYF
TGTGCCAGCAGTTCCTTAGGGGGTTCCTACGAGCAGTACTTC
>TRBJ2-4|TRBV5-5|TRBD1|few
CASSLDRGPKNIQYF
TGTGCCAGCAGTTTGGACAGGGGGCCCAAAAACATTCAGTACTTC
>TRBJ1-5|TRBV28|-|many
CASSLDTAYSNQPQHF
TGTGCCAGCAGTTTAGATACTGCTTATAGCAATCAGCCCCAGCATTTT
>TRBJ2-7|TRBV2|-|many
CASSEVEQLSSYEQYF
TGTGCCAGCAGTGAAGTCGAACAGTTGAGCTCCTACGAGCAGTACTTC
>TRBJ2-5|TRBV5-1|TRBD1|few
CASSSGGGQETQYF
TGCGCCAGCAGCTCAGGGGGCGGACAGGAGACCCAGTACTTC
>TRBJ1-2|TRBV6-5|-|many
CASSPLGQSYTF
TGTGCCAGCAGTCCATTAGGACAGAGCTACACCTTC
>TRBJ2-3|TRBV11-3|TRBD2|many
CASSGSGTSGTDTQYF
TGTGCCAGCAGCGGATCCGGGACTAGCGGGACAGATACGCAGTATTTT
>TRBJ1-2|TRBV10-3|-|many
CAISRAATNYGYTF
TGTGCCATCTCCCGGGCAGCAACTAACTATGGCTACACCTTC
>TRBJ1-1|TRBV6-5|-|many
CASRKNTEAFF
TGTGCCAGCAGGAAGAACACTGAAGCTTTCTTT